These 8 T cell receptor beta chains share one sample of origin, sequenced in a study of OX40 agonist ivuxolimab in advanced cancers. Clones were read by immunoSEQ multiplex PCR, and TCRdb kept only the in-frame ones, dropping some. The profile shows tens of thousands of clones, 75% to 90% of them singletons. The specimen comprised CD4+ or CD8+ T cells sorted from blood, sampled in a trial of the OX40 agonist ivuxolimab. Receptors originate from an adult with an advanced solid tumor such as melanoma, head and neck, liver or kidney cancer.

The chain has TRBV19 and TRBJ2-7; D could derive from TRBD1 or TRBD2 (6 bases each). The CDR3 length is 14 residues. CDR1 and CDR2 from the germline V gene are LNHDA and SQIVND (reference sequence). V was cut by 2 bases and J by 5 bases, with 13 bases left in between. CDR3 in amino acids: CASSIPAGGNEQYF. The CDR3 nucleotides are TGTGCCAGTAGTATACCCGCCGGGGGCAACGAGCAGTACTTC. The full variable domain, with the rest looked up from reference TRBV19 and TRBJ2-7, is DGGITQSPKYLFRKEGQNVTLSCEQNLNHDAMYWYRQDPGQGLRLIYYSQIVNDFQKGDIAEGYSVSREKKESFPLTVTSAQKNPTAFYLCASSIPAGGNEQYFGPGTRLTVT.

This sequence joins TRBV9 and TRBJ2-3; possible D gene TRBD1, 6 bases. Germline V gives CDR1 SGDLS, CDR2 YYNGEE. Trimming cost V 3 bases and J 5 bases, with 7 bases left between them. The CDR3 covers 12 residues. DNA of the CDR3: TGTGCCAGCAGCGACAGGGTAGATACGCAGTATTTT. Translated, it gives CASSDRVDTQYF.

This chain links TRBV5-1 with TRBJ1-1; 7 positions agree with TRBD1. The CDR3 has 14 amino acids. CDR1 is SGHRS, CDR2 YFSETQ, per germline. J gave up 5 bases and V 4 bases, and 8 bases lay outside the gene matches. Here the CDR3 reads CASSLPLGQTEAFF. CDR3 DNA: TGCGCCAGCAGCCTCCCGCTGGGACAGACTGAAGCTTTCTTT.

The V gene is TRBV2, the J gene TRBJ2-5, with 8 bases aligning to TRBD1. The CDR3 is 16 amino acids. V shed 1 base and J 5 bases; nucleotides not matched to a gene: 9. Germline CDR1 is SNHLY and CDR2 is FYNNEI. The CDR3 sequence: CASSEGGQGLGETQYF. The CDR3 DNA reads as TGTGCCAGCAGTGAAGGCGGACAGGGCCTCGGGGAGACCCAGTACTTC.

The V gene is TRBV7-3, the J gene TRBJ2-7, with 12 bases fitting TRBD2. The CDR3 loop spans 15 amino acids. The V segment lost 5 bases and the J segment 3 bases; nucleotides outside the gene matches: 5. The germline V gene encodes CDR1 SGHTA and CDR2 FQGTGA. The CDR3 bases are TGTGCCAGCAGCCGGACTAGCGGGACTTTCTACGAGCAGTACTTC. This sequence encodes CASSRTSGTFYEQYF.

The J gene is TRBJ1-5, the V gene TRBV7-2; D may be TRBD1 (6 bases). The CDR3 spans 15 residues. Germline assignment: CDR1 SGHTA and CDR2 FQGNSA. Between the trimmed V and J ends, which lost 5 bases and 0 bases, there was a span of 11 bases. The CDR3 coding sequence is TGTGCCAGCAGCCTGGGACACAATAGCAATCAGCCCCAGCATTTT. Translated, it gives CASSLGHNSNQPQHF.

The chain carries TRBV28 and TRBJ2-2, with 8 bases matching TRBD1. Trimming took 6 bases from V and 4 from J; bases not matched to a gene: 10. Germline V gene sequence: CDR1 MDHEN, CDR2 SYDVKM. The CDR3 consists of 16 residues. This chain's CDR3 is CASRPQGVISTGELFF. The DNA of the CDR3 is TGTGCCAGCAGGCCACAGGGGGTGATTTCCACCGGGGAGCTGTTTTTT.

V usage is TRBV5-1 and J usage is TRBJ2-6; 7 nucleotides agree with TRBD1. The germline CDR1 and CDR2 sequences are SGHRS and YFSETQ. This CDR3 is 16 amino acids long. V lost 1 base and J lost 4; bases outside the gene matches: 5. CDR3 region: CASSLTQGTGANVLTF. In nucleotides, the CDR3 is TGCGCCAGCAGCTTGACACAGGGGACGGGGGCCAACGTCCTGACTTTC.